A selection of T cell receptor beta chains follows, all from one sample in a study of cytomegalovirus exposure and HLA in healthy donors. Generated by immunoSEQ multiplex PCR, the TCRdb table keeps only in-frame clones and is missing some. The repertoire holds some 100,000 clones, with about 80% as singletons. Sequenced: PBMCs. Every receptor here comes from a male donor in good health and CMV-seropositive. The CDR3 runs from the conserved cysteine through the conserved F or W. Each record gives: CDR3 length, V gene, J gene, clone size, D gene, CDR3 DNA, CDR3 protein. D genes are given only for firm matches. Clone size is shown for a subset of rows, as once, few, many or a class of expanded clone.

CDR3 length: 14; V gene: TRBV5-1; J gene: TRBJ2-3; clone size: .; D gene: TRBD1; CDR3 DNA: TGCGCCAGCAGCCCTGGACAGGGCACAGATACGCAGTATTTT; CDR3 protein: CASSPGQGTDTQYF
CDR3 length: 15; V gene: TRBV5-4; J gene: TRBJ2-5; clone size: .; D gene: TRBD2; CDR3 DNA: TGTGCCAGCAGCCGGCGGGGAGGGAAAGGAGAGACCCAGTACTTC; CDR3 protein: CASSRRGGKGETQYF
CDR3 length: 14; V gene: TRBV5-6; J gene: TRBJ2-7; clone size: .; D gene: TRBD1; CDR3 DNA: TGTGCCAGCAGCTCCGGGACAGGGATTTCCGAGCAGTACTTC; CDR3 protein: CASSSGTGISEQYF
CDR3 length: 16; V gene: TRBV6-5; J gene: TRBJ1-5; clone size: once; D gene: .; CDR3 DNA: TGTGCCAGCAGTTACTCGAGTCAGGTTCGCAATCAGCCCCAGCATTTT; CDR3 protein: CASSYSSQVRNQPQHF
CDR3 length: 14; V gene: TRBV10-2; J gene: TRBJ1-1; clone size: .; D gene: TRBD1; CDR3 DNA: TGCGCCAGCAGCAGACAGGGGCCGAACACTGAAGCTTTCTTT; CDR3 protein: CASSRQGPNTEAFF
CDR3 length: 14; V gene: TRBV9; J gene: TRBJ2-1; clone size: .; D gene: .; CDR3 DNA: TGTGCCAGCAGCGTAGTCAGCTCCTACAATGAGCAGTTCTTC; CDR3 protein: CASSVVSSYNEQFF
CDR3 length: 15; V gene: TRBV7-2; J gene: TRBJ1-5; clone size: .; D gene: .; CDR3 DNA: TGTGCCAGCAGCTTAGTCCGGAGTGGGAATCAGCCCCAGCATTTT; CDR3 protein: CASSLVRSGNQPQHF
CDR3 length: 11; V gene: TRBV2; J gene: TRBJ2-5; clone size: .; D gene: .; CDR3 DNA: TGTGCTGCCAGCAGGTTGGAGACCCAGTACTTC; CDR3 protein: CAASRLETQYF
CDR3 length: 14; V gene: TRBV5-6; J gene: TRBJ1-2; clone size: .; D gene: TRBD1; CDR3 DNA: TGTGCCAGCAGCTTATTCGACAGGGGACATGGCTACACCTTC; CDR3 protein: CASSLFDRGHGYTF
CDR3 length: 15; V gene: TRBV11-2; J gene: TRBJ2-7; clone size: .; D gene: TRBD1; CDR3 DNA: TGTGCCAGCAGCTTAGGTTCAGGGGGCAGCTACGAGCAGTACTTC; CDR3 protein: CASSLGSGGSYEQYF
CDR3 length: 17; V gene: TRBV7-9; J gene: TRBJ2-7; clone size: .; D gene: TRBD1; CDR3 DNA: TGTGCCAGCAGCTTAGAGGAGACAGGGGGCTCTTCCTACGAGCAGTACTTC; CDR3 protein: CASSLEETGGSSYEQYF
CDR3 length: 14; V gene: TRBV27; J gene: TRBJ1-1; clone size: .; D gene: .; CDR3 DNA: TGTGCCAGCAGTACCGGGTCAGCGAACACTGAAGCTTTCTTT; CDR3 protein: CASSTGSANTEAFF